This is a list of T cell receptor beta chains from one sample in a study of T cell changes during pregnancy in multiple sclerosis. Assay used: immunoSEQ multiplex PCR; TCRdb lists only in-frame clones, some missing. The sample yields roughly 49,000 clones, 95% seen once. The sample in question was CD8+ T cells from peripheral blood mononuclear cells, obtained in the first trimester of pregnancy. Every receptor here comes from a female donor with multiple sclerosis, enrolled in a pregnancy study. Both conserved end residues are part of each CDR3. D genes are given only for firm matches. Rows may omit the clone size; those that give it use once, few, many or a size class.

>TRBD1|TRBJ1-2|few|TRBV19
CASTGTDLYGYTF
TGTGCCAGTACCGGGACAGACCTCTATGGCTACACCTTC
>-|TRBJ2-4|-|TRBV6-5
CASSYGSGADIQYF
TGTGCCAGCAGTTACGGGTCAGGGGCGGACATTCAGTACTTC
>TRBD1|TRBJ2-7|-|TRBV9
CASSSQGAHSYEQYF
TGTGCCAGCAGCTCTCAGGGGGCCCACTCCTACGAGCAGTACTTC
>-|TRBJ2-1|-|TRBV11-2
CASSPRGEQFF
TGTGCCAGCAGCCCAAGGGGTGAGCAGTTCTTC
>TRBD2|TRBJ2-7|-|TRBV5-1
CASSLGNRALGEGPHEQYF
TGCGCCAGCAGCTTGGGAAACCGTGCCTTGGGGGAGGGTCCCCACGAGCAGTACTTC
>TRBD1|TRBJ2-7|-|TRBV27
CASSDRVGNEQYF
TGTGCCAGCAGTGACAGGGTAGGCAACGAGCAGTACTTC
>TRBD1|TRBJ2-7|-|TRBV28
CASSSSGQWSYEQYF
TGTGCCAGCAGTTCCTCGGGACAGTGGTCCTACGAGCAGTACTTC
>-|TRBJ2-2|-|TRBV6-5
CASREDLNTGELFF
TGTGCCAGCAGGGAGGATTTGAACACCGGGGAGCTGTTTTTT
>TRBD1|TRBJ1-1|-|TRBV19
CAATSRDRATEAFF
TGTGCCGCAACTTCTCGGGACAGGGCCACTGAAGCTTTCTTT
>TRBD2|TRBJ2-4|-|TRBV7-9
CASSQAGGLAKNIQYF
TGTGCCAGCAGTCAAGCGGGGGGGCTTGCCAAAAACATTCAGTACTTC
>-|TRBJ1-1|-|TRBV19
CASSSQGNTEAFF
TGTGCCAGTAGTAGCCAGGGGAACACTGAAGCTTTCTTT
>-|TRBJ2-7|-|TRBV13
CASSLVGTGEASYEQYF
TGTGCCAGCAGCTTAGTGGGCACAGGGGAGGCGTCCTACGAGCAGTACTTC
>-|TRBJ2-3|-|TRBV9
CASSPKIAEFTDTQYF
TGTGCCAGCAGCCCGAAGATAGCGGAGTTCACAGATACGCAGTATTTT
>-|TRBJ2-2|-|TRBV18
CASSTGLSSNTGELFF
TGTGCCAGCTCAACGGGACTTTCGTCGAACACCGGGGAGCTGTTTTTT
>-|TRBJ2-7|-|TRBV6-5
CASSYQGSYEQYF
TGTGCCAGCAGTTACCAGGGCTCCTACGAGCAGTACTTC
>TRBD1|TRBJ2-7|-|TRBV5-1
CASSAGTAKEQYF
TGCGCCAGCAGCGCCGGGACAGCGAAAGAGCAGTACTTC
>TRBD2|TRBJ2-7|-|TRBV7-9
CASSIWRSSGTYEQYF
TGTGCCAGCAGCATCTGGAGGTCTAGCGGGACCTACGAGCAGTACTTC
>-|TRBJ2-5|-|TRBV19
CASSKDYPNNQETQYF
TGTGCCAGTAGTAAGGACTACCCGAACAACCAAGAGACCCAGTACTTC
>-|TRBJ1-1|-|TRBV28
CASSLLPGGYPRGSTEAFF
TGTGCCAGCAGTTTATTACCCGGTGGGTACCCTCGGGGGAGCACTGAAGCTTTCTTT
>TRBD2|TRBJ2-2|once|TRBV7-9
CASSEQAGGPRGTGELFF
TGTGCCAGCAGCGAGCAAGCGGGAGGGCCCCGGGGCACCGGGGAGCTGTTTTTT
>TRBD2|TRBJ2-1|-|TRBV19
CATIAASGINEQFF
TGTGCCACTATCGCGGCTAGCGGGATTAATGAGCAGTTCTTC
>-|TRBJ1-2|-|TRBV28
CASLEGGGYTF
TGTGCCAGCCTAGAGGGAGGAGGCTACACCTTC